These 6 T cell receptor beta chains were sequenced from one sample in a study of PD-L1 blockade in urothelial cancer. Profiled with immunoSEQ multiplex PCR; TCRdb holds only in-frame clones, not every one. The data contain some 51,000 clones, more than 75% of them singletons. Time point: peripheral blood 6 weeks after treatment start. The specimen was PBMCs, collected around atezolizumab (anti-PD-L1) treatment. The receptors shown here come from a man in his 60s with urothelial cancer.

The V call is TRBV7-2, the J call TRBJ1-2; 12 bases match TRBD1. V lost 5 bases to trimming and J lost 4 bases; unmatched junction nucleotides: 5. Germline assignment: CDR1 SGHTA and CDR2 FQGNSA. This CDR3 region has 15 residues. The CDR3 sequence: CASSLGTGGSYGYTF. In nucleotides, the CDR3 is TGTGCCAGCAGCCTAGGGACAGGGGGCTCCTATGGCTACACCTTC. Variable domain in full (rest from reference TRBV7-2 and TRBJ1-2): GAGVSQSPSNKVTEKGKDVELRCDPISGHTALYWYRQSLGQGLEFLIYFQGNSAPDKSGLPSDRFSAERTGGSVSTLTIQRTQQEDSAVYLCASSLGTGGSYGYTFGSGTRLTVV.

This sequence joins TRBV27 and TRBJ1-5; TRBD1 agrees at 7 bases. The CDR3 spans 19 residues. V lost 5 bases and J lost 0; bases outside the gene matches: 16. Per the germline V gene, CDR1 is MNHEY and CDR2 is SMNVEV (reference sequence). The CDR3 protein is CASSPTLVQGGISNQPQHF. CDR3 nucleotides: TGTGCCAGCAGTCCCACCCTGGTTCAGGGGGGAATTAGCAATCAGCCCCAGCATTTT.

This clone has more than one count but fewer than ten. The chain recombines TRBV25-1 with TRBJ2-2; D gene uncertain. Deletions cut 6 bases from V and 7 bases from J, with 12 bases between. Germline-derived CDR1 and CDR2 are MGHDK and SYGVNS. The length of the CDR3 is 13 residues. The CDR3 DNA is TGTGCCAGCAGCTCGGGTTTGTTCGGGGAGCTGTTTTTT. Translating it yields CASSSGLFGELFF.

As concerns this clone: Sequence at one end of the junction differs from germline and may be a read error. The chain links TRBV11-2 to TRBJ2-1, with TRBD1 matching 7 bases. The V gene's germline CDR1 is SGHAT and CDR2 FQNNGV. The CDR3 covers 12 residues. CDR3 amino acids: CASSLTSGTVLF. The CDR3 nucleotides read TGTGCCAGCAGCCTAACGTCGGGGACAGTCCTCTTC.

The chain carries TRBV30 and TRBJ1-1, with a tentative D call TRBD1 (6 bases). V was clipped by 0 bases and J by 6 bases, with 17 bases between them. In germline, CDR1 is GTSNPN, CDR2 SVGIG (reference sequence). The CDR3 runs to 15 residues. This CDR3 reads CAWSVQGLSLSEAFF. The CDR3 bases are TGTGCCTGGAGTGTACAGGGATTATCTTTATCTGAAGCTTTCTTT.

This clone was seen only a few times. This chain uses TRBV10-3 with TRBJ2-5; 9 bases are a match to TRBD1. Trimming removed 10 bases from V and 4 bases from J; junction bases left unmatched: 4. Germline V lookup: CDR1 ENHRY, CDR2 SYGVKD. The CDR3 is made up of 12 amino acids. CDR3 in DNA: TGTGCCACCAGGGACAGGGCAGAGACCCAGTACTTC. Amino acids: CATRDRAETQYF.